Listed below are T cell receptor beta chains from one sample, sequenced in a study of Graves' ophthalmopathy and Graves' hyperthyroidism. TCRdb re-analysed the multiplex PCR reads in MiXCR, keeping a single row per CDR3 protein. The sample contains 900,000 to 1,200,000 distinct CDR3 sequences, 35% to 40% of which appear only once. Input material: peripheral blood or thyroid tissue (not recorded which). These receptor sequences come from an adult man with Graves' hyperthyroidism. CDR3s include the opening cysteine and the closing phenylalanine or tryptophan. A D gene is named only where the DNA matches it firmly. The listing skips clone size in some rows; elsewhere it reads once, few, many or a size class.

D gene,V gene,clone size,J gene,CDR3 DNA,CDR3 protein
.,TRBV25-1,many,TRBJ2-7,TGTGCCAGCAGTGGCGACACCTACGAGCAGTACTTC,CASSGDTYEQYF
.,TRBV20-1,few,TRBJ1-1,TGCAGTGCTAGGGTACAGGGAGGAAGCACTGAAGCTTTCTTT,CSARVQGGSTEAFF
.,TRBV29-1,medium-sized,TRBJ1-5,TGCAGCGTTGAAGTTGAGAGGGATCAGCCCCAGCATTTT,CSVEVERDQPQHF
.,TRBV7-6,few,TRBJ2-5,TGTGCCAGCAGCTTAGCGGGAGTGGATGAGACCCAGTACTTC,CASSLAGVDETQYF
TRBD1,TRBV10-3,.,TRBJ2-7,TGTGCCAGCAGCCTTTCAGGGGGACGGTCCTACGAGCAGTACTTC,CASSLSGGRSYEQYF
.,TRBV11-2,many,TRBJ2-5,TGTGCCAGCAGCTTAGTCCCAGGGCCTCTCCAAGAGACCCAGTACTTC,CASSLVPGPLQETQYF
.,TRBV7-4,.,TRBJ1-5,TGTGCCAGCAGCCCCCGGCCCCAGCATTTT,CASSPRPQHF
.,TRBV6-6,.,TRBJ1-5,TGTGCCAGCAGTTACGCCCAAAACAATCAGCCCCAGCATTTT,CASSYAQNNQPQHF
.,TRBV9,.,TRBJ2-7,TGTTCCAGCAGCGTAGCTCCTGAACGATACGAGCAGTACTTC,CSSSVAPERYEQYF
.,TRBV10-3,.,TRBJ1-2,TGTGCCATCAGTGGCGGAGTGGGCAGTCTTGGCTATGGCTACACCTTC,CAISGGVGSLGYGYTF
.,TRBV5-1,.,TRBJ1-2,TGCGCCAGCAGCCGGGCAGGTGATGGCTACACCTTC,CASSRAGDGYTF
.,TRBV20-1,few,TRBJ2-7,TGCAGTGCTAGAGGCGGGGGTGGGACAACAAACTCCTACGAGCAGTACTTC,CSARGGGGTTNSYEQYF
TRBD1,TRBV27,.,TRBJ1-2,TGTGCCAGCAGTTTAAAGACAGGGGGCAACTATGGCTACACCTTC,CASSLKTGGNYGYTF
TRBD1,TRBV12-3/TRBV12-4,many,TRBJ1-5,TGTGCCAGCAGTTTAGGGACAGGTTATAGCAATCAGCCCCAGCATTTT,CASSLGTGYSNQPQHF
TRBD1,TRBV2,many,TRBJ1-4,TGTGCCAGCAGAGGACAGGGGAGGAAAAATGAAAAACTGTTTTTT,CASRGQGRKNEKLFF
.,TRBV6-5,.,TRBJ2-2,TGTGCCAGCAGTCTCTGGGACGGCGTCACCGGGGAGCTGTTTTTT,CASSLWDGVTGELFF
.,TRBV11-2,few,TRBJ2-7,TGTGCCAGCAGCTTAGAGGCGCCAAGCGAGCAGTACTTC,CASSLEAPSEQYF
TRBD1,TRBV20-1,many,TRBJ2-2,TGCAGTGCTAGGGGACAGGGTTCGACCGGGGAGCTGTTTTTT,CSARGQGSTGELFF
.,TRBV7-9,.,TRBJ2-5,TGTGCCAGCAGCTTGAGTGGATGGAGGCTCCAAGAGACCCAGTACTTC,CASSLSGWRLQETQYF
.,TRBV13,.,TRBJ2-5,TGTGCCAGCAGCTTCTCGACAGGTAGAGAGACCCAGTACTTC,CASSFSTGRETQYF
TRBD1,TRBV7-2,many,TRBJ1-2,TGTGCCAGCAGCTTAGAGGGACAGGGGCGCGGCTACACCTTC,CASSLEGQGRGYTF
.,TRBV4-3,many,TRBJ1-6,TGCGCCAGCAGCCAAGATTCTTCCGGAGGGAGTTCACCCCTCCACTTT,CASSQDSSGGSSPLHF
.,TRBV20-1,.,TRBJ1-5,TGCAGTGCTAGAGATCGGCAGAGCAATCAGCCCCAGCATTTT,CSARDRQSNQPQHF
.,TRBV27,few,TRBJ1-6,TGTGCCAGCAGTTTACTGGGCAGGGCTAATTCACCCCTCCACTTT,CASSLLGRANSPLHF
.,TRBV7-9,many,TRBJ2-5,TGTGCCAGCAGCCTACGGGGAATCGGGGAGACCCAGTACTTC,CASSLRGIGETQYF
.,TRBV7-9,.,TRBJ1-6,TGTGCCAGCAGCCCGCCGGGACTTTGGACCACTTCCCTCCACTTT,CASSPPGLWTTSLHF
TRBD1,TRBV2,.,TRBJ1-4,TGTGCCAGCAGAATTAAAGGTGCCGGGACAGGCGCCACGGCAACTAATGAAAAACTGTTTTTT,CASRIKGAGTGATATNEKLFF
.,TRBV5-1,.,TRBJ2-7,TGCGCCAGCAGCTTGGCCGTCGTAGTCTCCTACGAGCAGTACTTC,CASSLAVVVSYEQYF
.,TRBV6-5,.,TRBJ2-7,TGTGCCAGCAGTAGTGCGTACAGCTCCTACGAGCAGTACTTC,CASSSAYSSYEQYF
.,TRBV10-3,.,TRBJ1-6,TGTGCCATCGGCTTCGGGAATTCACCCCTCCACTTT,CAIGFGNSPLHF
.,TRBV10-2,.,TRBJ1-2,TGCGCCAGCAGTGAGTCGACGGGGGTCGTCTACACCTTC,CASSESTGVVYTF
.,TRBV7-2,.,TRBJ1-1,TGTGCCAGCAGCTCGGGGGGCAGGAGCACTGAAGCTTTCTTT,CASSSGGRSTEAFF
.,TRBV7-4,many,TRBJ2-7,TGTGCCAGCACCCATGGGGGCTACGAGCAGTACTTC,CASTHGGYEQYF
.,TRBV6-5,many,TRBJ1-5,TGTGCCAGCACCAAGGCGGGGGGCAATCAGCCCCAGCATTTT,CASTKAGGNQPQHF
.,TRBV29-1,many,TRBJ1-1,TGCAGCGTTGAGAACCCTGGGACTGAAGCTTTCTTT,CSVENPGTEAFF
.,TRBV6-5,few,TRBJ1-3,TGTGCCAGCACGGGGACCGCTGGAAACACCATATATTTT,CASTGTAGNTIYF
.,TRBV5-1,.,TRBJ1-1,TGCGCCAGCAGCTTGGATTTGGGGGGTTGGACTGAAGCTTTCTTT,CASSLDLGGWTEAFF
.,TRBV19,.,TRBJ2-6,TGTGCCAGTACCGCAGGGGTGAACACTGAAGCTTTC,CASTAGVNTEAF
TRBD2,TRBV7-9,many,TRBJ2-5,TGTGCCAGCAGACTAAGCGGGAGTCAGGAGACCCAGTACTTC,CASRLSGSQETQYF
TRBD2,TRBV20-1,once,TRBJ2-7,TGCAGTGCGAGGCTACTAGCGGGAGAGGGCTACGAGCAGTACTTC,CSARLLAGEGYEQYF
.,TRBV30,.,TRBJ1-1,TGTGCCTGGAGTTTAGTTCGGACAGCGATAATGAACACTGAAGCTTTCTTT,CAWSLVRTAIMNTEAFF
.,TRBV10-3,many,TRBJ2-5,TGTGCCATCAGTTTAAACAGGGTGGAGACCCAGTACTTC,CAISLNRVETQYF
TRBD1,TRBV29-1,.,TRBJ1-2,TGCAGCGTCGACACCGGGACAGGGAATAGGAACGGCTACACCTTC,CSVDTGTGNRNGYTF
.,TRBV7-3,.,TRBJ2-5,TGTGCCAGCAGCTTAGTACACCTGATATGGGAAGAGACCCAGTACTTC,CASSLVHLIWEETQYF
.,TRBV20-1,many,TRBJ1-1,TGCAGTGTTCCCGACATTGAAGCTTTCTTT,CSVPDIEAFF
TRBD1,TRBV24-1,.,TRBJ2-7,TGTGCTGTCCCGGGACAGGGGGCTCATGAGCAGTACTTC,CAVPGQGAHEQYF
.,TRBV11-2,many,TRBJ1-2,TGTGCCAGCAGCTCCTCACAGGGATACGCCTATGGCTACACCTTC,CASSSSQGYAYGYTF
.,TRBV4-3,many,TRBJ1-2,TGCGCCAGCAGCCAAGATGGGGGGCGCGGATATGGCTACACCTTC,CASSQDGGRGYGYTF
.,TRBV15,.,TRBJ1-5,TGTGCCACCAGCAGAGTTGATGCTAGCGGGACCCAGCATTTT,CATSRVDASGTQHF
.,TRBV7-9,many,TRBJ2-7,TGTGCCAGCAGCGGGTCCAGGGGCGAGCAGTACTTC,CASSGSRGEQYF
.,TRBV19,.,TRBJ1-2,TGTGCCAGTAATGAAGGGGATGGCTACACCTTC,CASNEGDGYTF
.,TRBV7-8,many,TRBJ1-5,TGTGCCAGCAGCCCCATGGGGGGGATTGGCAATCAGCCCCAGCATTTT,CASSPMGGIGNQPQHF
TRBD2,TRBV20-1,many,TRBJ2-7,TGCAGTGCTAGAGATTCTAGCGGGAGCTACGAGCAGTACTTC,CSARDSSGSYEQYF
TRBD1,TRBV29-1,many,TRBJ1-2,TGCAGCGCAGGGGGCGCAAGGTATGGCTACACCTTC,CSAGGARYGYTF
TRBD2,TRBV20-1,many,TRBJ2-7,TGCAGTGCTAGATCCAGTAGCGGGAGTTACGAGCAGTACTTC,CSARSSSGSYEQYF